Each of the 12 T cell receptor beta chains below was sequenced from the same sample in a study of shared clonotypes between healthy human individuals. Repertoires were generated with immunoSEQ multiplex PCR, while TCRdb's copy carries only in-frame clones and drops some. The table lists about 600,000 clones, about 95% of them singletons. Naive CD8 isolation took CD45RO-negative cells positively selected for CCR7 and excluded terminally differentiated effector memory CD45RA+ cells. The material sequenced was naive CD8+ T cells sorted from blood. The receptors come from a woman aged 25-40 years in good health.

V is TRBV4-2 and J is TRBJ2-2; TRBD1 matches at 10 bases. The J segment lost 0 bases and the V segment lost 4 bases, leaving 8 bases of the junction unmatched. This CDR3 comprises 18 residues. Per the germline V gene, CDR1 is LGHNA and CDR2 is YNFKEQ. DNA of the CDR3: TGTGCCAGCAGCCGGTTGGACAGGGGGTACACGAACACCGGGGAGCTGTTTTTT. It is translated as CASSRLDRGYTNTGELFF.

The CDR3: CASSLEGQGYQPQHF. The DNA for the CDR3 is TGTGCCAGCAGCTTAGAGGGACAGGGCTATCAGCCCCAGCATTTT. The V and J genes are TRBV7-8 and TRBJ1-5; 9 nucleotides match TRBD1. The V segment lost 1 base and the J segment 5 bases; nucleotides outside the gene matches: 3. CDR1 is SGHVS and CDR2 is FQNEAQ in the germline V gene. CDR3 length equals 15 residues.

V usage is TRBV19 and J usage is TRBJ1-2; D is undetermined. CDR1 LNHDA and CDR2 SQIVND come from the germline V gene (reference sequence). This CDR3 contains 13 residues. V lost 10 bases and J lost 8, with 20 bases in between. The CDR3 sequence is CATTRGGLTGYTF. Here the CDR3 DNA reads TGTGCCACCACTCGGGGTGGGCTTACCGGCTACACCTTC.

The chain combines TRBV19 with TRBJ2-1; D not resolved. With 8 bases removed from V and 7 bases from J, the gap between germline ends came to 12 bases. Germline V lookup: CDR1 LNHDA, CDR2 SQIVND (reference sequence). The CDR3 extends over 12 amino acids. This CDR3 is CASRSGFNEQFF. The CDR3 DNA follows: TGTGCCAGTCGTTCCGGGTTTAATGAGCAGTTCTTC.

DNA for the CDR3: TGCAGCGTGATGGAATTCGACTCTGGGGCCAACGTCCTGACTTTC. It yields the protein CSVMEFDSGANVLTF. The chain has TRBV29-1 and TRBJ2-6; D is ambiguous. The V gene's germline CDR1 is SQVTM and CDR2 ANQGSEA. This CDR3 contains 15 residues. Trimming removed 6 bases from V and 0 bases from J, with 12 bases in between. Combining the CDR3 with reference TRBV29-1 and TRBJ2-6 gives the whole variable domain SAVISQKPSRDICQRGTSLTIQCQVDSQVTMMFWYRQQPGQSLTLIATANQGSEATYESGFVIDKFPISRPNLTFSTLTVSNMSPEDSSIYLCSVMEFDSGANVLTFGAGSRLTVL.

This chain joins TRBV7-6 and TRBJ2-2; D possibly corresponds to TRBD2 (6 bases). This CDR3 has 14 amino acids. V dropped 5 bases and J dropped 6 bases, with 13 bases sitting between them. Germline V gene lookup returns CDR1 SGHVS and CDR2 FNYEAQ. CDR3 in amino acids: CASSPELAPGELFF. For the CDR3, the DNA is TGTGCCAGCAGCCCCGAACTAGCCCCCGGGGAGCTGTTTTTT.

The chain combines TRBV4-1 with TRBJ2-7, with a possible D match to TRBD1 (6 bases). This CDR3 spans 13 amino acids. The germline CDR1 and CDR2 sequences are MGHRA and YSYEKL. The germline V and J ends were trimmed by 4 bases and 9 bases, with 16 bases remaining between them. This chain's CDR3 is CASSPQGDNPQYF. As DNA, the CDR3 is TGCGCCAGCAGCCCACAAGGGGACAACCCGCAGTACTTC.

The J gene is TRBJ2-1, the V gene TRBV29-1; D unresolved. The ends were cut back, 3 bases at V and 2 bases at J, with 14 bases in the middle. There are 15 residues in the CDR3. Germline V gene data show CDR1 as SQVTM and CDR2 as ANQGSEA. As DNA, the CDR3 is TGCAGCGTTGATAGACCAATCTCCCCCTACAATGAGCAGTTCTTC. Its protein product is CSVDRPISPYNEQFF.

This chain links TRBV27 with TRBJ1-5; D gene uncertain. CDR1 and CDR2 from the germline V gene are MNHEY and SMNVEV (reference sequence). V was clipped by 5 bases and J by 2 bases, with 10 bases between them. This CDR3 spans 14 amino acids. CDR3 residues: CASSNLGGNQPQHF. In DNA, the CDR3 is TGTGCCAGCAGTAACCTTGGGGGCAATCAGCCCCAGCATTTT.

CDR3 coding DNA: TGTGCCAGCAGTTTTCAGTTCGGGACTAGGAAGACGACCCAGTACTTC. It encodes CASSFQFGTRKTTQYF. The chain joins TRBV28 to TRBJ2-7; 8 bases agree with TRBD2. The better agreement between TRBJ2-5 and the DNA end casts doubt on the J call. The CDR3 covers 16 residues. The germline V gene has CDR1 MDHEN and CDR2 SYDVKM.

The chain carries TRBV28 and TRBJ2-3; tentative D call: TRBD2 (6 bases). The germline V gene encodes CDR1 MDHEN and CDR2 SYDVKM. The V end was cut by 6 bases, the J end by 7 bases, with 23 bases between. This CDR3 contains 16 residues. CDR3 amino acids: CASRGYRDSSPYTQYF. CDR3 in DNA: TGTGCCAGCAGAGGATACCGGGACTCTAGCCCATATACGCAGTATTTT.

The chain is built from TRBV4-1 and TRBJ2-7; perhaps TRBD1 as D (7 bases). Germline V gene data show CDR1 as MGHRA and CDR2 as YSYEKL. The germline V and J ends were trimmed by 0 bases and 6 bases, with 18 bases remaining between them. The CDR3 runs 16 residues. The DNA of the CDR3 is TGCGCCAGCAGCCAAGAAGGGGGCGGGGTGGGCTCCGAGCAGTACTTC. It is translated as CASSQEGGGVGSEQYF.